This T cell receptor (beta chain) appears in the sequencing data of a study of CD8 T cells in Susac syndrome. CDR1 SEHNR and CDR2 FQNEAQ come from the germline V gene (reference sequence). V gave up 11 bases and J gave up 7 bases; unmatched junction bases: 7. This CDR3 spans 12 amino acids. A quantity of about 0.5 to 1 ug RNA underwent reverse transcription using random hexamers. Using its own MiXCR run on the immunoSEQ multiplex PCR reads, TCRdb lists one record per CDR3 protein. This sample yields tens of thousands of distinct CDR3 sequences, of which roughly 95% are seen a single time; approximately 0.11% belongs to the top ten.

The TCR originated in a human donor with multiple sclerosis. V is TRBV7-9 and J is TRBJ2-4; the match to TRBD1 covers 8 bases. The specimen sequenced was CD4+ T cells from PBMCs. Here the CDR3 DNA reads TGTGCCTCCTCTACAGGGGGGAACATTCAGTACTTC. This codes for CASSTGGNIQYF. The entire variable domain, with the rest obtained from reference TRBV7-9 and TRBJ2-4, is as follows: DTGVSQNPRHKITKRGQNVTFRCDPISEHNRLYWYRQTLGQGPEFLTYFQNEAQLEKSRLLSDRFSAERPKGSFSTLEIQRTEQGDSAMYLCASSTGGNIQYFGAGTRLSVL.